This TCR beta chain was obtained from a study of blood T cell repertoires in COVID-19. About the research overall: Whether acute or convalescent, the COVID-19 samples came from the United States, Italy and Spain. The analysed material was cDNA or gDNA that came from T cells, B-cell-depleted T cells, or PBMCs.

Per the original data handling: Amplification with reference gene primers provided the estimates of nucleated cell counts. Produced via immunoSEQ multiplex PCR; TCRdb's table is partial and in-frame only. V, J and clone size derive from that table, while D and trimming were established from the DNA sequence. The repertoire consists of around 87,000 clones, with 70% to 80% occurring once and the leading ten covering under 20%. Per the germline V gene, CDR1 is SGHNT and CDR2 is YYREEE (reference sequence). The CDR3 is 13 residues long. V was cut by 4 bases and J by 6 bases, with 12 bases left in between.

The receptor's source is a human donor in a cohort sampled during active COVID-19. The chain combines TRBV5-4 with TRBJ2-3, with D uncertain. Sequenced sample: peripheral blood. The CDR3: CASSPTLRDTQYF. The CDR3 nucleotides read TGTGCCAGCAGCCCTACCCTTCGGGATACGCAGTATTTT.